This TCR beta chain originates from a study of blood T cell repertoires in COVID-19. At the level of the study: Donors in the United States, Italy and Spain gave samples during acute or convalescent COVID-19. In each case, the material was cDNA or gDNA derived from T cells, B-cell-depleted T cells, or PBMCs.

Seattle-derived patients entered the study during active infection and were followed longitudinally. The CDR3 is 12 residues long. V lost 6 bases to trimming and J lost 9 bases, with 9 bases between them. CDR1 and CDR2 from the germline V gene are MNHEY and SVGAGI. Clones were sequenced by immunoSEQ multiplex PCR, and TCRdb holds only the in-frame ones, with some missing. Counted here are under 450,000 clones, around 89% occurring once; the ten biggest clones make up roughly 1.4%. This receptor was identified in a woman in her forties with COVID-19, enrolled during active disease. The chain employs TRBV6-5 and TRBJ1-6; D ambiguous. The sample was peripheral blood. The CDR3 loop reads CASRESGSPLHF. The CDR3 coding sequence is TGTGCCAGCAGAGAGAGCGGTTCACCCCTCCACTTT.